Listed here is a single T cell receptor beta chain. These data originate in a study of blood T cell repertoires in COVID-19. Germline CDR1 is MGHRA and CDR2 is YSYEKL. The V gene lost 5 bases and the J gene lost 7 bases, with 15 bases spanning the gap. The CDR3 sequence is 14 residues long. Data came from immunoSEQ multiplex PCR; TCRdb stores just in-frame clones and leaves some out. This sample yields some 520,000 clones, of which 89% are seen a single time; around 0.9% belongs to the top ten. Sequencing was performed on peripheral blood. The sequence derives from a man between 18 and 29 years old with COVID-19, enrolled during active disease. The chain couples TRBV4-1 to TRBJ2-1; TRBD2 is a possible D gene (6 bases). CDR3 in DNA: TGCGCCAGCAGCGCGACCCCTGGGGGGAATGAGCAGTTCTTC. Translation: CASSATPGGNEQFF.